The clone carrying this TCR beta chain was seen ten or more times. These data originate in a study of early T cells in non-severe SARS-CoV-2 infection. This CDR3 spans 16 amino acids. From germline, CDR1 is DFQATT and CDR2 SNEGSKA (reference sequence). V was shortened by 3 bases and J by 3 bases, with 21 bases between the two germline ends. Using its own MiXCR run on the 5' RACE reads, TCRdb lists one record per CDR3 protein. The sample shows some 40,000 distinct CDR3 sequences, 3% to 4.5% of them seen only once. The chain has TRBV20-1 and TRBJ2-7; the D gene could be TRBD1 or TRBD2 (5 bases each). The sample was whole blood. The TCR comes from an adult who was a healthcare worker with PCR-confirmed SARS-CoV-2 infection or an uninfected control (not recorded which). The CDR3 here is CSASQIGTRPSYEQYF. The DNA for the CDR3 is TGCAGTGCTAGCCAGATAGGGACCCGCCCCAGCTACGAGCAGTACTTC.